This TCR beta chain originates from a study of shared clonotypes between healthy human individuals. As for the study in general: The plates for each donor numbered three CD4 naive, three CD4 memory, two CD8 naive and one CD8 memory. General study findings and limits: Larger richness was generally estimated for naive than memory subsets.

HIV-negative, healthy adults without recent acute infections or vaccinations were the donors. This clone was observed a handful of times. Antigen unknown. Data came from immunoSEQ multiplex PCR; TCRdb stores just in-frame clones and leaves some out. The sample consists of roughly 2.2 million clones, less than 95% of them appearing once. The length of the CDR3 is 15 residues. Germline V CDR1 and CDR2: LNHDA, SQIVND (reference sequence). Trimming shortened V by 5 bases and J by 2 bases, and 13 bases separated the two germline ends. The sequence came from a man between 18 and 35 years old in good health. Some clones in this sample may be carry-over from other donors' samples. The chain carries TRBV19 and TRBJ1-5, with D hard to call. The sample consisted of naive CD4+ T cells from PBMCs. Subset of the sample: CD45RA+ positively selected. The chain's CDR3 is CASSRPGGGNQPQHF. The CDR3 coding sequence is TGTGCCAGTAGTCGTCCGGGCGGAGGCAATCAGCCCCAGCATTTT.